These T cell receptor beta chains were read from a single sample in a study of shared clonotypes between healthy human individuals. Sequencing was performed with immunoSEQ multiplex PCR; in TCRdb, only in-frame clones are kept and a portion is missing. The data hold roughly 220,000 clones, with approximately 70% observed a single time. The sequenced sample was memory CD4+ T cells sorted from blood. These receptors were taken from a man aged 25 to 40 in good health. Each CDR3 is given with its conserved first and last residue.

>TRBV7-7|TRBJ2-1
CASSTGTSGRNEQFF
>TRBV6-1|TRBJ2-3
CASSEWAASTDTQYF
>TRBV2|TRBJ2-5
CASSQETQYF
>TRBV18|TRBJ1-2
CASSPNRDSKREGTPGGYTF
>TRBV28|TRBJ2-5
CASSLGYRGLEETQYF
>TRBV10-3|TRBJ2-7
CAIRPDRGNTYEQYF
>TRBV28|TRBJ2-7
CASSLDLSGANPPYEQYF
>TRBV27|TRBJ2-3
CASSLKFRASGSTDTQYF
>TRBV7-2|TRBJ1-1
CASSGGQPNTEAFF
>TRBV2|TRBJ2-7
CASRQGAEPTYEQYF
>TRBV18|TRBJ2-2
CASSRLETGELFF
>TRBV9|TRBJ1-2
CASSVGQGDGYTF
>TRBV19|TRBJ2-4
CASSMVQGSENIQYF
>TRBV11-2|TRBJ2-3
CASSSGQGGTDTQYF
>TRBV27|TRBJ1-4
CASSLLGEANEKLFF
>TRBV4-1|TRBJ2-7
CASSHQGLATTYEQYF
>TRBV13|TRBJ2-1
CASSLTGISYNEQFF
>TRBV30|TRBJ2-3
CAWSVKGDTQYF
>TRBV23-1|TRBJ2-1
CASAPGTSGRVNYNEQFF
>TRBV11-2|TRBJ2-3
CASSLGRSTDTQYF
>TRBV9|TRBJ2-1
CASSVDPAGSAGVKNEQFF
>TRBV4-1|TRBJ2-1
CASSQDPQGLYNEQFF
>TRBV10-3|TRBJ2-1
CAIRAEGSYNEQFF
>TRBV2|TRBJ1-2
CASSTTGQGYGYTF
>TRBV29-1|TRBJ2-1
CSAGWVDSGEQFF
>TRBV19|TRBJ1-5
CASSIVSSRRQPQHF
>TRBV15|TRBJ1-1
CATSRDRWNTEAFF
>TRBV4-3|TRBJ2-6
CASSQAVSGANVLTF
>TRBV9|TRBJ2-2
CASSVEATYTGELFF
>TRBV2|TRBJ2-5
CASSVQGQAETQYF
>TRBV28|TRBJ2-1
CASSPGQSSYNEQFF
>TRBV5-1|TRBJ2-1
CASSLQALNGDNEQFF
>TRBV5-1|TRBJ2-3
CASSFSSGRGTDTQYF
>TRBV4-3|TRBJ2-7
CASSQVGESEQYF
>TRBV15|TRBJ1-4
CATSTVGGHSNEKLFF
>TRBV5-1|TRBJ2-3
CASRLLAGTDTQYF
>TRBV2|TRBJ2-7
CASSPRGTGTYEQYF
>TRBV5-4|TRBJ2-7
CASGGLGGTYEQYF
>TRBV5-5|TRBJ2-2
CASSLAGPTGELFF
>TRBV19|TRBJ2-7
CASSFSGTATPYEQYF
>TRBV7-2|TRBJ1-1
CASSLGGTLEAFF
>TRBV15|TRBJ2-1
CATKIRGQGATGEQFF
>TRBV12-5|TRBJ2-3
CASRGDRGIWDTQYF
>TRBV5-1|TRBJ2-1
CASSFNPGVYYNEQFF
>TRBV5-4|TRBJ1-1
CASSQRQGYGTEAFF
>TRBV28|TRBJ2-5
CASSPPGQGTQYF